A selection of T cell receptor beta chains follows, all from one sample in a study of cytomegalovirus exposure and HLA in healthy donors. The method was immunoSEQ multiplex PCR; TCRdb's version includes in-frame clones alone and lacks a portion of them. The table records 95,000 to 150,000 clones, around four fifths of them present only once. The material sequenced was PBMCs. Receptor source: a man between 18 and 29 years old in good health and CMV-seropositive. Each CDR3 is given with its conserved first and last residue. The order of the fields is V gene, J gene, CDR3 protein.

TRBV18,TRBJ2-1,CASSPLSGGASYNEQFF
TRBV5-5,TRBJ2-5,CASNRDSQETQYF
TRBV6-6,TRBJ1-6,CASSPPRGASVPLHF
TRBV15,TRBJ2-1,CATSRDRGSSYNEQFF
TRBV28,TRBJ1-4,CASTEGSNEKLFF
TRBV5-1,TRBJ2-3,CASSLRGPGQGAFVDTQYF
TRBV5-1,TRBJ2-3,CASSLLALPPDTQYF
TRBV28,TRBJ2-7,CASRSQPGGEGYEQYF
TRBV29-1,TRBJ2-3,CSDSPLIHTDTQYF
TRBV6-1,TRBJ2-7,CASFPGTGIEQYF
TRBV6-4,TRBJ2-7,CASSGTDYEQYF
TRBV5-1,TRBJ2-1,CASSPEGAHSSYNEQFF
TRBV19,TRBJ1-1,CASSTSNTEAFF
TRBV2,TRBJ1-1,CASTPGMNTEAFF
TRBV2,TRBJ1-1,CASRETGGPVFNTEAFF
TRBV7-2,TRBJ2-2,CASRLGYDRAPTGELFF
TRBV7-9,TRBJ1-4,CASSLAPVRSNEKLFF
TRBV14,TRBJ1-2,CASSPRASAGIGEGYTF